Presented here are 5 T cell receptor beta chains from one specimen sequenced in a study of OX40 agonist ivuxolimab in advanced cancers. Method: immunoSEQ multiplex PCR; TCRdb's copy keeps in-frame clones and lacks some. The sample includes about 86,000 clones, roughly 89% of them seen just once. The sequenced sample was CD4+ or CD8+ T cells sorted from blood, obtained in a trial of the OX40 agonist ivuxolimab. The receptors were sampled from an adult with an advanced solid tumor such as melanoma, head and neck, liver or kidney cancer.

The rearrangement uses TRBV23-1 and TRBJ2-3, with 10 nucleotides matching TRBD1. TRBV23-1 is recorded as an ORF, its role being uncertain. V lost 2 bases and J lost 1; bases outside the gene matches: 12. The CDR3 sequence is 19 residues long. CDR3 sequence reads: CASSQKLDRGLGRTDTQYF. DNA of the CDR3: TGCGCCAGCAGTCAAAAACTTGACAGGGGGCTCGGGCGCACAGATACGCAGTATTTT.

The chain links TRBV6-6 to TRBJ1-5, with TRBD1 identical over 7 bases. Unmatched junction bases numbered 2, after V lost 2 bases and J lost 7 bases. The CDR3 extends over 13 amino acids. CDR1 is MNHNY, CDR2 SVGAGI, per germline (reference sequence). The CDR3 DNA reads TGTGCCAGCAGTTACGGCAGGGGGCAGCCCCAGCATTTT. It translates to CASSYGRGQPQHF.

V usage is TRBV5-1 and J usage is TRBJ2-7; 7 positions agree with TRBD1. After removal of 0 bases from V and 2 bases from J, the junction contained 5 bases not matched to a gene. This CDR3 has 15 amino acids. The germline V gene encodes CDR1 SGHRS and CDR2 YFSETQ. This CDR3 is CASSLGQGVAYEQYF. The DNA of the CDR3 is TGCGCCAGCAGCTTGGGACAGGGTGTGGCCTACGAGCAGTACTTC.

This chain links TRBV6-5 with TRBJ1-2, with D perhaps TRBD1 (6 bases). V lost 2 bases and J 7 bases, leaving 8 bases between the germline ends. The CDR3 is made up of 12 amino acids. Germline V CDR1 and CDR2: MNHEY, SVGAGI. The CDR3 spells CASSYTGFGYTF. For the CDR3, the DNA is TGTGCCAGCAGTTACACAGGGTTTGGCTACACCTTC.

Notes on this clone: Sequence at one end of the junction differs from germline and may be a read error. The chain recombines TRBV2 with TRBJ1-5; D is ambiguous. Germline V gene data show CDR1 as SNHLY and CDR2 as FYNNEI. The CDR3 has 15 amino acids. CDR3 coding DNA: TGTGCCAGCAGAGAAGACTCTCTTTCTAGTCAGCCCCAGCATTTT. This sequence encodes CASREDSLSSQPQHF.